Listed here are 18 T cell receptor beta chains from one sample, sequenced in a study of identical twins. MiXCR, run by TCRdb on the 5' RACE reads, gives a single entry per CDR3 protein. Of hundreds of thousands of distinct CDR3 sequences in the sample, 8.5% to 9% are singletons; the top ten hold 0.75% to 1%. The same specimen was also included in a second study, on yellow fever vaccine responses in identical twins.

Sequencing was done on a sample of PBMCs. The receptors stem from a woman aged 18-29 years in good health.

The chain joins TRBV29-1 to TRBJ1-2; the D is unclear. There are 12 residues in the CDR3. The V gene's germline CDR1 is SQVTM and CDR2 ANQGSEA. Trimming left V 2 bases short and J 8 bases short, with 12 bases between. The CDR3 loop reads CSVESLAGGYTF. CDR3 bases: TGCAGCGTTGAATCGCTTGCTGGCGGCTACACCTTC.

The V call is TRBV4-3, the J call TRBJ2-5; D call uncertain. V was clipped by 1 base and J by 0 bases, with 9 bases between them. CDR1 LGHNA and CDR2 YSLEER come from the germline V gene. There are 15 residues in the CDR3. This chain's CDR3 is CASSQGGGNQETQYF. The CDR3 nucleotides read TGCGCCAGCAGCCAAGGAGGCGGAAACCAAGAGACCCAGTACTTC.

This clonotype was counted a few times. The genes are TRBV29-1 and TRBJ1-1; D perhaps matches TRBD1 (5 bases). The CDR3 consists of 13 residues. The germline gives CDR1 SQVTM, CDR2 ANQGSEA. CDR3 bases: TGCACCTACGAGGGACGGACGAACACTGAAGCTTTCTTT. As protein: CTYEGRTNTEAFF.

V gene TRBV6-2 or TRBV6-3 combines with J gene TRBJ2-7; D remains ambiguous. V was pared by 0 bases and J by 5 bases, with 11 bases between. The CDR3 loop spans 14 amino acids. The germline CDR1 and CDR2 sequences are MNHEY and SVGEGT. In DNA form, the CDR3 reads TGTGCCAGCAGTTACTCGAATGTGGGGAACGAGCAGTACTTC. It specifies CASSYSNVGNEQYF.

This chain uses TRBV5-1 with TRBJ2-7; perhaps TRBD1 as D (6 bases). This CDR3 has 14 residues. V was pared by 6 bases and J by 3 bases, with 16 bases between. CDR1 SGHRS and CDR2 YFSETQ come from the germline V gene. The CDR3 sequence: CASTAGARVYEQYF. DNA for the CDR3: TGCGCCAGCACCGCAGGGGCCCGAGTCTACGAGCAGTACTTC.

This chain joins TRBV7-9 and TRBJ2-1, with D maybe TRBD1 (5 bases). The V end lost 5 bases, the J end lost 4 bases, and 12 bases lay between the germline ends. CDR1 is SEHNR and CDR2 is FQNEAQ in the germline V gene (reference sequence). The CDR3 length is 14 residues. CDR3 DNA: TGTGCCAGCAGCCCGAAAGACAGATACAATGAGCAGTTCTTC. This codes for CASSPKDRYNEQFF.

The rearrangement joins TRBV15 to TRBJ2-7; 7 bases match TRBD2. The CDR3 sequence is 16 residues long. The junction had 8 bases not matched to a gene; V was cut back by 3 bases and J by 0 bases. Germline CDR1 is LNHNV and CDR2 is YYDKDF (reference sequence). The CDR3 DNA reads TGTGCCACCAGCAGGGTAAGCGGGACGGCCTCCTACGAGCAGTACTTC. It is translated as CATSRVSGTASYEQYF.

The CDR3 loop reads CASSRNPGLISGANVLTF. CDR3 coding DNA: TGTGCCAGCAGCCGGAACCCGGGACTGATCTCTGGGGCCAACGTCCTGACTTTC. V gene TRBV3-1 combines with J gene TRBJ2-6, with D maybe TRBD2 (6 bases). The V end was cut by 4 bases, the J end by 0 bases, with 16 bases between. CDR1 is LGHDT and CDR2 is YNNKEL in the germline V gene (reference sequence). There are 18 residues in the CDR3.

V usage is TRBV7-9 and J usage is TRBJ2-1, with D maybe TRBD2 (5 bases). The germline V gene has CDR1 SEHNR and CDR2 FQNEAQ (reference sequence). This CDR3 spans 13 amino acids. V gave up 6 bases and J gave up 12 bases, with 18 bases separating them. The CDR3 DNA reads TGTGCCAGCAGTCAGACGATGGAGGTAGCGCAGTTCTTC. Amino acids: CASSQTMEVAQFF.

This clonotype was counted between two and nine times. V and J are TRBV9 and TRBJ2-1, with D tentatively TRBD2 (6 bases). This CDR3 comprises 15 residues. The germline V gene has CDR1 SGDLS and CDR2 YYNGEE. Trimming stripped 0 bases from V and 9 bases from J, with 16 bases between. The chain's CDR3 is CASSVAVVGGGEQFF. CDR3 DNA: TGTGCCAGCAGCGTAGCCGTGGTCGGGGGTGGTGAGCAGTTCTTC.

This chain joins TRBV4-3 and TRBJ2-6, with TRBD2 as a possible D gene (5 bases). There are 19 residues in the CDR3. Germline lookup yields CDR1 LGHNA and CDR2 YSLEER. V dropped 0 bases and J dropped 1 base, with 16 bases sitting between them. CDR3 nucleotides: TGCGCCAGCAGCCAAGATCCGGCCCGGACTTTATCTGGGGCCAACGTCCTGACTTTC. This encodes CASSQDPARTLSGANVLTF.

This sequence joins TRBV19 and TRBJ1-5; D is unresolved. The germline gives CDR1 LNHDA, CDR2 SQIVND (reference sequence). Trimming took 4 bases from V and 0 from J, leaving 10 bases between them. This CDR3 is 15 amino acids long. CDR3 loop: CASSKQRDSNQPQHF. In nucleotides, the CDR3 is TGTGCCAGTAGTAAACAGAGAGATAGCAATCAGCCCCAGCATTTT.

This clonotype was seen a few times. The rearrangement links TRBV4-2 to TRBJ2-7; D could derive from TRBD1 or TRBD2 (5 bases each). The CDR3 consists of 16 residues. V lost 4 bases and J lost 1, with 17 bases in between. CDR1 is LGHNA, CDR2 YNFKEQ, per germline. The CDR3 loop reads CASSRGTTASSYEQYF. The CDR3 DNA is TGTGCCAGCAGCCGAGGGACGACCGCAAGTTCCTACGAGCAGTACTTC.

V usage is TRBV14 and J usage is TRBJ2-2; a possible D gene is TRBD2 (5 bases). Germline-derived CDR1 and CDR2 are SGHDN and FVKESK. V was clipped by 2 bases and J by 6 bases, with 7 bases between them. The length of the CDR3 is 13 residues. The CDR3 sequence: CASSQRESGELFF. The CDR3 DNA reads as TGTGCCAGCAGCCAACGGGAATCCGGGGAGCTGTTTTTT.

V is TRBV7-2 and J is TRBJ2-7; D is uncertain. In germline, CDR1 is SGHTA, CDR2 FQGNSA. This CDR3 has 15 amino acids. Trimming shortened V by 7 bases and J by 0 bases, and 16 bases separated the two germline ends. CDR3 region: CASIWSADSSYEQYF. The CDR3 DNA follows: TGTGCCAGCATATGGTCGGCGGATAGCTCCTACGAGCAGTACTTC.

V usage is TRBV29-1 and J usage is TRBJ2-5, with 11 bases fitting TRBD2. This CDR3 spans 15 amino acids. Unmatched junction bases numbered 8, after V lost 2 bases and J lost 6 bases. The germline gives CDR1 SQVTM, CDR2 ANQGSEA. The DNA of the CDR3 is TGCAGCGTTGAAAATATAGCGGGAGGGTCCCAGACCCAGTACTTC. This sequence encodes CSVENIAGGSQTQYF.

This clonotype occurred many times. The CDR3 DNA follows: TGCAGTGCTAGAACCGGGACAGGTGTTGGAAACACCATATATTTT. Translation: CSARTGTGVGNTIYF. V gene TRBV20-1 combines with J gene TRBJ1-3; 8 bases fit TRBD1. The CDR3 runs to 15 residues. The germline V gene has CDR1 DFQATT and CDR2 SNEGSKA (reference sequence). V trimming: 2 bases; J trimming: 3 bases; junction bases outside the gene matches: 6.

This chain joins TRBV9 and TRBJ2-2; 7 nucleotides agree with TRBD1. The CDR3 has 13 amino acids. The J segment lost 6 bases and the V segment lost 3 bases, leaving 2 bases of the junction unmatched. The germline CDR1 and CDR2 sequences are SGDLS and YYNGEE. CDR3 loop: CASSARGSGELFF. CDR3 sequence (DNA): TGTGCCAGCAGCGCCAGGGGGTCCGGGGAGCTGTTTTTT.